Listed here is a single T cell receptor (beta chain). Its cognate antigen is unknown. The CDR3 has 15 residues. Trimming pared 2 bases from V and 0 bases from J, leaving 11 bases between. Germline values: CDR1 MNHEY, CDR2 SVGAGI. These data come from a study of shared clonotypes between healthy human individuals. Whole-study results and caveats: Sharing across four donors was highest in naive CD4 (around 5%) and lowest in memory CD8 (roughly 0.4%).

The protocol was immunoSEQ multiplex PCR, while the TCRdb copy is restricted to in-frame clones and leaves out a portion. The sample has 2 million to 2.5 million clones, nearly 97% seen once. Sequencing used naive CD4+ T cells sorted from blood. The subset: CD45RA+ positively selected. The chain uses TRBV6-5 and TRBJ2-7, with no clear D. The sequence came from a man aged 18 to 29 in good health. The CDR3: CASSYEPTPSYEQYF. The DNA of the CDR3 is TGTGCCAGCAGTTACGAGCCTACCCCCTCCTACGAGCAGTACTTC.